What follows are 14 T cell receptor beta chains derived from one specimen sequenced in a study of blood T cell repertoires in COVID-19. Profiling relied on immunoSEQ multiplex PCR, and the TCRdb table lists in-frame clones only, not all of them. The sample includes roughly 100,000 clones, roughly 82% of them seen just once. The sequencing sample was made of peripheral blood. The receptors originated from a human donor in a cohort sampled during active COVID-19.

The genes are TRBV25-1 and TRBJ1-2; TRBD1 aligns across 8 bases. The CDR3 extends over 14 amino acids. Trimming cost V 6 bases and J 3 bases; bases outside gene matches: 6. The germline V gene has CDR1 MGHDK and CDR2 SYGVNS. CDR3 protein: CASSERTGYYGYTF. In DNA, the CDR3 is TGTGCCAGCAGCGAGAGGACAGGGTACTATGGCTACACCTTC.

The rearrangement links TRBV18 to TRBJ1-1, with D hard to call. The CDR3 has 15 amino acids. V was shortened by 4 bases and J by 0 bases, with 12 bases between the two germline ends. CDR1 is KGHSH, CDR2 LQKENI, per germline. CDR3 loop: CASSLTTAVNTEAFF. As DNA, the CDR3 is TGTGCCAGCTCACTTACCACAGCGGTGAACACTGAAGCTTTCTTT. Combining the CDR3 with reference TRBV18 and TRBJ1-1 gives the whole variable domain NAGVMQNPRHLVRRRGQEARLRCSPMKGHSHVYWYRQLPEEGLKFMVYLQKENIIDESGMPKERFSAEFPKEGPSILRIQQVVRGDSAAYFCASSLTTAVNTEAFFGQGTRLTVV.

V usage is TRBV30 and J usage is TRBJ1-2; 10 bases fit TRBD1. The V gene's germline CDR1 is GTSNPN and CDR2 SVGIG (reference sequence). The CDR3 totals 13 residues. V gave up 0 bases and J gave up 8 bases; unmatched junction bases: 3. The CDR3 reads CAWSVGTGVGYTF. The CDR3 DNA sequence: TGTGCCTGGAGTGTAGGGACAGGGGTGGGCTACACCTTC.

The rearrangement links TRBV2 to TRBJ2-3; TRBD2 aligns across 16 bases. CDR1 is SNHLY, CDR2 FYNNEI, per germline. The CDR3 has 17 residues. V gave up 3 bases and J gave up 4 bases; unmatched junction bases: 4. Written as DNA, the CDR3 is TGTGCCAGCAGTGATGGGACTAGCGGGGGGGCCTCAGATACGCAGTATTTT. Amino acids: CASSDGTSGGASDTQYF.

V usage is TRBV3-1 (or the pseudogene TRBV3-2) and J usage is TRBJ2-3; 13 nucleotides match TRBD2. The junction had 2 bases not matched to a gene; V was cut back by 3 bases and J by 5 bases. The germline V gene encodes CDR1 LGHDT and CDR2 YNNKEL (reference sequence). The CDR3 is made up of 15 amino acids. The CDR3 bases are TGTGCCAGCAGCCATACTAGCGGGGGGGTAGATACGCAGTATTTT. Its translation: CASSHTSGGVDTQYF.

Of note for this clone: At one end, the junction sequence differs from germline, possibly due to a read error. This chain connects TRBV19 to TRBJ1-1; 11 bases fit TRBD1. The CDR3 has 13 residues. Germline assignment: CDR1 LNHDA and CDR2 SQIVND (reference sequence). The CDR3 loop reads CASSIGPDRGLSF. CDR3 nucleotide sequence: TGTGCCAGTAGTATAGGTCCGGACAGGGGGCTTTCCTTT. Looking up the rest from reference TRBV19 and TRBJ1-1 gives the full variable domain: DGGITQSPKYLFRKEGQNVTLSCEQNLNHDAMYWYRQDPGQGLRLIYYSQIVNDFQKGDIAEGYSVSREKKESFPLTVTSAQKNPTAFYLCASSIGPDRGLSFGQGTRLTVV.

This chain connects TRBV5-4 to TRBJ2-6; D perhaps matches TRBD2 (5 bases). V was clipped by 0 bases and J by 1 base, with 14 bases between them. CDR3 length equals 18 residues. Germline CDR1 reads SGHNT; CDR2 reads YYREEE (reference sequence). The CDR3 is CASSLARETSSGANVLTF. Written as DNA, the CDR3 is TGTGCCAGCAGCTTGGCGAGGGAAACATCTTCTGGGGCCAACGTCCTGACTTTC.

This sequence joins TRBV5-8 and TRBJ1-2, with TRBD1 matching over 9 bases. The CDR3 has 16 residues. The trim removed 5 bases at V and 8 bases at J, leaving 16 bases unmatched. CDR1 and CDR2 from the germline V gene are SGHTS and YDEGEE. The CDR3 protein is CASRRTGAPGGMGYTF. CDR3 nucleotides: TGTGCCAGCAGACGGACAGGGGCCCCCGGGGGTATGGGCTACACCTTC.

V usage is TRBV30 and J usage is TRBJ1-5, with D hard to call. The CDR3 consists of 14 residues. Germline V CDR1 and CDR2: GTSNPN, SVGIG (reference sequence). V shed 1 base and J shed 4 bases, with 11 bases lying between them. As DNA, the CDR3 is TGTGCCTGGAGTGCCGGCCGGGGTAATCAGCCCCAGCATTTT. Translating gives CAWSAGRGNQPQHF.

The rearrangement uses TRBV7-9 and TRBJ2-1; 7 nucleotides agree with TRBD2. Germline V gives CDR1 SEHNR, CDR2 FQNEAQ (reference sequence). This CDR3 contains 18 residues. J was trimmed by 8 bases and V by 1 base; bases with no gene match: 17. CDR3: CASSLVGASGAPGDEQFF. Written as DNA, the CDR3 is TGTGCCAGCAGCTTAGTAGGGGCGAGCGGGGCACCCGGGGATGAGCAGTTCTTC.

V usage is TRBV7-9 and J usage is TRBJ1-6; D is uncertain. The CDR3 has 16 amino acids. The V end lost 2 bases, the J end lost 9 bases, and 17 bases lay between the germline ends. CDR1 SEHNR and CDR2 FQNEAQ come from the germline V gene (reference sequence). DNA of the CDR3: TGTGCCAGCAGCTTACCCGGGCAGGCGGGCGTTTCACCCCTCCACTTT. Amino acids: CASSLPGQAGVSPLHF. The whole variable domain, filled in from reference TRBV7-9 and TRBJ1-6, reads DTGVSQNPRHKITKRGQNVTFRCDPISEHNRLYWYRQTLGQGPEFLTYFQNEAQLEKSRLLSDRFSAERPKGSFSTLEIQRTEQGDSAMYLCASSLPGQAGVSPLHFGNGTRLTVT.

This clone was seen just once. The genes are TRBV19 and TRBJ2-3, with TRBD2 as a possible D gene (6 bases). Germline lookup yields CDR1 LNHDA and CDR2 SQIVND (reference sequence). V was trimmed by 1 base and J by 4 bases, leaving 12 bases between them. The CDR3 extends over 15 amino acids. The CDR3: CASSIAPGGADTQYF. In nucleotides, the CDR3 is TGTGCCAGTAGTATAGCCCCCGGGGGTGCAGATACGCAGTATTTT. Full variable domain (remainder filled in from reference TRBV19 and TRBJ2-3): DGGITQSPKYLFRKEGQNVTLSCEQNLNHDAMYWYRQDPGQGLRLIYYSQIVNDFQKGDIAEGYSVSREKKESFPLTVTSAQKNPTAFYLCASSIAPGGADTQYFGPGTRLTVL.

A single count supports this clone. The genes are TRBV12-5 and TRBJ1-2; the match to TRBD1 covers 7 bases. CDR3 length: 13 amino acids. CDR1 is LGHNT, CDR2 FRNRAP, per germline. The V gene end was trimmed by 6 bases and the J gene end by 7 bases; junction bases not matched to a gene: 8. CDR3 nucleotide sequence: TGTGCTAGTGGACGAGACAGGGTCGGTGGCTACACCTTC. As protein: CASGRDRVGGYTF. Complete variable domain (other parts from reference TRBV12-5 and TRBJ1-2): DARVTQTPRHKVTEMGQEVTMRCQPILGHNTVFWYRQTMMQGLELLAYFRNRAPLDDSGMPKDRFSAEMPDATLATLKIQPSEPRDSAVYFCASGRDRVGGYTFGSGTRLTVV.

The chain uses TRBV19 and TRBJ1-1; no definite D call. The V gene lost 5 bases and the J gene lost 0 bases, with 10 bases spanning the gap. The CDR3 consists of 14 residues. CDR1 and CDR2 (germline): LNHDA, SQIVND (reference sequence). The CDR3 is CASSRLAMNTEAFF. The DNA of the CDR3 is TGTGCCAGTAGTCGACTGGCCATGAACACTGAAGCTTTCTTT.